The rows below give T cell receptor beta chains drawn from one sample of a study of Ad26.COV2.S vaccination and SARS-CoV-2 variants. TCRdb's table, derived via immunoSEQ multiplex PCR, lists solely in-frame clones and lacks some. The sample includes under 600,000 clones, roughly nine tenths of them seen just once. The sample was peripheral blood, taken in a trial of Ad26.COV2.S vaccine versus placebo. The origin of the receptors is a person aged 18-60 years who received the Ad26.COV2.S COVID-19 vaccine or a placebo. Both conserved end residues are part of each CDR3. The order of the fields is J gene, D gene, V gene, clone size, CDR3 DNA, CDR3 protein. The D gene is left open where the match is weak. Some rows mark clone size as missing; the rest say once, few, many or name a class of expanded clone.

TRBJ2-2	TRBD1	TRBV7-6	NA	TGTGCCAGCAGCCTACAGGGGGCCGGATTCACCGGGGAGCTGTTTTTT	CASSLQGAGFTGELFF
TRBJ1-2	NA	TRBV5-6	NA	TGTGCCAGCAGCTTGTTGAACGCCCAGGAGTTATGGGGCTACACCTTC	CASSLLNAQELWGYTF
TRBJ2-7	NA	TRBV6-5	NA	TGTGCCAGCAGTCCAAGGGGCCAGCTATACGAGCAGTACTTC	CASSPRGQLYEQYF
TRBJ1-6	NA	TRBV30	NA	TGTGCCTGTCGCCCCGGGATCTCCTATAATTCACCCCTCCACTTT	CACRPGISYNSPLHF
TRBJ2-1	NA	TRBV10-3	NA	TGTGCCACACAGATCTACAATGAGCAGTTCTTC	CATQIYNEQFF
TRBJ1-2	NA	TRBV5-5	NA	TGTGCCAGCAGTCTGGACACCGGCTATGGCTACACCTTC	CASSLDTGYGYTF
TRBJ1-1	NA	TRBV5-6	NA	TGTGCCAGCAGCTTGGCCGTCTCAGGGGTCGCTGAAGCTTTCTTT	CASSLAVSGVAEAFF
TRBJ1-3	NA	TRBV30	NA	TGTGCCTGGAGTGTACAGGGCTACTCTGGAAACACCATATATTTT	CAWSVQGYSGNTIYF
TRBJ1-1	NA	TRBV7-9	NA	TGTGCCAGCAGCTTCCCTGAGGGGACTGAAGCTTTCTTT	CASSFPEGTEAFF
TRBJ2-2	NA	TRBV18	NA	TGTGCCAGCTCACCAGGGGATAACACCGGGGAGCTGTTTTTT	CASSPGDNTGELFF
TRBJ1-2	NA	TRBV20-1	NA	TGCAGTGCTAGGCTCTCGGCTGGCTACACCTTC	CSARLSAGYTF
TRBJ2-7	TRBD2	TRBV18	few	TGTGCCAGCTCACCGGAAGGACTAGCGGGGGGCTACGAGCAGTACTTC	CASSPEGLAGGYEQYF
TRBJ2-1	NA	TRBV2	NA	TGTGCCGCCCAGTGGAGCTCCTACAATGAGCAGTTCTTC	CAAQWSSYNEQFF
TRBJ1-3	TRBD1	TRBV6-2/TRBV6-3	NA	TGTGCCAGCAGTCGCGCAGGGGGTGGAAACACCATATATTTT	CASSRAGGGNTIYF
TRBJ2-7	NA	TRBV12-3/TRBV12-4	NA	TGTGCCAGCAGTTTTGCCTGGGAGCAGTACTTC	CASSFAWEQYF
TRBJ2-3	NA	TRBV15	NA	TGTGCCACCAGCAGAGACGGGACTCCAAATACAGATACGCAGTATTTT	CATSRDGTPNTDTQYF
TRBJ2-3	NA	TRBV3-1/TRBV3-2	few	TGTGCCAGCAGCCAGATCACAGATACGCAGTATTTT	CASSQITDTQYF
TRBJ2-3	NA	TRBV30	once	TGTGCCTGTGGAGATACGCAGTATTTT	CACGDTQYF